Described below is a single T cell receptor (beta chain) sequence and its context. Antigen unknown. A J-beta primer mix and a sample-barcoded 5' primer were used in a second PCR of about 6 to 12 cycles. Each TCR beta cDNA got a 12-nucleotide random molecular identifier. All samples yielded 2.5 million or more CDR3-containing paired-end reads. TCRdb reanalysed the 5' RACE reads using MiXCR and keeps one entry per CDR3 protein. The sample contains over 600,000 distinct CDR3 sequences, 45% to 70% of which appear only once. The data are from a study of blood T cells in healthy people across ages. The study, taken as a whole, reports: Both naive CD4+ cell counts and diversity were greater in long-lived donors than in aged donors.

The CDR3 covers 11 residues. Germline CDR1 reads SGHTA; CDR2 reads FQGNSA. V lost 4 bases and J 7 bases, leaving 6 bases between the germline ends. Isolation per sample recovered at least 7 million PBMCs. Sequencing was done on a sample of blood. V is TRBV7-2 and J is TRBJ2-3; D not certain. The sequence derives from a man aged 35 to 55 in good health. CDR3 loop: CASSSRYTQYF. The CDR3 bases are TGTGCCAGCAGCTCCCGGTATACGCAGTATTTT.